The next 25 T cell receptor beta chains were all read from a single sample in a study of blood T cell repertoires in COVID-19. Sequencing was performed with immunoSEQ multiplex PCR; in TCRdb, only in-frame clones are kept and a portion is missing. The repertoire holds 300,000 to 450,000 clones, roughly nine tenths seen once, with approximately 3% in the top ten. The specimen was peripheral blood. The receptor set was obtained from a woman aged 25 to 39 with COVID-19, enrolled during active disease.

The chain carries TRBV5-4 and TRBJ2-1; D ambiguous. The CDR3 covers 14 residues. Trimming stripped 1 base from V and 4 bases from J, with 9 bases between. Germline values: CDR1 SGHNT, CDR2 YYREEE (reference sequence). CDR3 bases: TGTGCCAGCAGCTTGATGGCACAATACAATGAGCAGTTCTTC. This codes for CASSLMAQYNEQFF.

This clone is a singleton in its sample. The CDR3 bases are TGTGCCAGTAGTGCCAGGACAGGCGACTCCTACAATGAGCAGTTCTTC. It yields the protein CASSARTGDSYNEQFF. The chain employs TRBV19 and TRBJ2-1; TRBD1 matches 7 bases. This CDR3 region has 16 residues. V shed 5 bases and J 0 bases; nucleotides not matched to a gene: 7. Germline CDR1 LNHDA, CDR2 SQIVND (reference sequence).

The chain employs TRBV6-1 and TRBJ1-1; perhaps TRBD1 as D (5 bases). This CDR3 is 15 amino acids long. Germline CDR1 MNHNS, CDR2 SASEGT. V lost 0 bases and J 3 bases, leaving 11 bases between the germline ends. The CDR3 DNA reads TGTGCCAGCAGTGAAGCCGGCAGGGTGGACACTGAAGCTTTCTTT. Its protein product is CASSEAGRVDTEAFF.

In the case of this clone: In the same sample, other DNA sequences code for this CDR3. This chain links TRBV9 with TRBJ2-6, with a tentative D call TRBD1 (5 bases). The V gene lost 0 bases and the J gene lost 3 bases, with 10 bases spanning the gap. CDR3 length equals 16 residues. Germline values: CDR1 SGDLS, CDR2 YYNGEE. CDR3 in amino acids: CASSVDGASGANVLTF. The DNA for the CDR3 is TGTGCCAGCAGCGTAGATGGGGCAAGTGGGGCCAACGTCCTGACTTTC.

The chain uses TRBV19 and TRBJ1-5; D gene unclear. V lost 5 bases, J lost 3 bases, and 20 bases lay in between. This CDR3 is built from 17 residues. CDR1 and CDR2 from the germline V gene are LNHDA and SQIVND (reference sequence). DNA for the CDR3: TGTGCCAGTAGTCCGATGGAGGGAGCCTATCTCAATCAGCCCCAGCATTTT. Encoded protein: CASSPMEGAYLNQPQHF.

This chain joins TRBV7-6 and TRBJ1-6; TRBD1 is a possible D gene (5 bases). The V end lost 3 bases, the J end lost 7 bases, and 10 bases lay between the germline ends. The germline V gene has CDR1 SGHVS and CDR2 FNYEAQ. The CDR3 has 14 amino acids. CDR3 nucleotides: TGTGCCAGCAGCTTCGGGGGTCCGAATTCACCCCTCCACTTT. Its protein is CASSFGGPNSPLHF.

The chain recombines TRBV7-2 with TRBJ2-7, with TRBD2 matching 9 bases. The CDR3 extends over 16 amino acids. Germline-derived CDR1 and CDR2 are SGHTA and FQGNSA. Trimming took 5 bases from V and 1 from J; bases not matched to a gene: 9. The CDR3 loop reads CASSLTSGYVSYEQYF. In nucleotides, the CDR3 is TGTGCCAGCAGCCTGACTAGCGGTTACGTGTCCTACGAGCAGTACTTC. Using reference TRBV7-2 and TRBJ2-7 for the parts outside the CDR3, the full variable domain is GAGVSQSPSNKVTEKGKDVELRCDPISGHTALYWYRQSLGQGLEFLIYFQGNSAPDKSGLPSDRFSAERTGGSVSTLTIQRTQQEDSAVYLCASSLTSGYVSYEQYFGPGTRLTVT.

The CDR3 nucleotides are TGTGCCAGCTACCCCTCGGGACTAGCGGGCAAGAGCTCCTACGAGCAGTACTTC. Protein: CASYPSGLAGKSSYEQYF. The chain has TRBV28 and TRBJ2-7, with 12 bases lining up with TRBD2. V lost 8 bases to trimming and J lost 0 bases; unmatched junction nucleotides: 14. The CDR3 is 18 residues long. Germline V gene sequence: CDR1 MDHEN, CDR2 SYDVKM. The full variable domain, with the rest looked up from reference TRBV28 and TRBJ2-7, is DVKVTQSSRYLVKRTGEKVFLECVQDMDHENMFWYRQDPGLGLRLIYFSYDVKMKEKGDIPEGYSVSREKKERFSLILESASTNQTSMYLCASYPSGLAGKSSYEQYFGPGTRLTVT.

V gene TRBV18 combines with J gene TRBJ2-2; 11 positions agree with TRBD1. The germline V gene has CDR1 KGHSH and CDR2 LQKENI. Trimming cost V 2 bases and J 5 bases; bases outside gene matches: 7. The CDR3 is 17 residues long. The CDR3 region has the DNA TGTGCCAGCTCACCATTCGGCGGGACAGGGGGAACCGGGGAGCTGTTTTTT. As protein: CASSPFGGTGGTGELFF.

This sequence joins TRBV5-6 and TRBJ2-3; 8 bases match TRBD2. V trimming: 4 bases; J trimming: 4 bases; junction bases outside the gene matches: 8. CDR1 is SGHDT and CDR2 is YYEEEE in the germline V gene. The CDR3 is made up of 15 amino acids. The CDR3 nucleotides are TGTGCCAGCAGCGACGTAGCGGGATGGTCAGATACGCAGTATTTT. Translation gives CASSDVAGWSDTQYF.

The chain links TRBV6-2 or TRBV6-3 to TRBJ2-2; TRBD2 agrees at 15 bases. V gave up 2 bases and J gave up 3 bases; unmatched junction bases: 4. Germline V gene sequence: CDR1 MNHEY, CDR2 SVGEGT. The CDR3 is 18 residues long. This chain's CDR3 is CASSYEGLAGGHTGELFF. The DNA of the CDR3 is TGTGCCAGCAGTTACGAGGGACTAGCGGGGGGCCACACCGGGGAGCTGTTTTTT.

J is TRBJ2-1 and V is TRBV9; the match to TRBD2 covers 8 bases. Germline CDR1 and CDR2: SGDLS and YYNGEE. The CDR3 covers 15 residues. V trimming: 8 bases; J trimming: 7 bases; junction bases outside the gene matches: 14. Here the CDR3 reads CASAAHSGSENEQFF. In DNA, the CDR3 is TGTGCCAGTGCTGCCCACAGCGGGAGTGAGAATGAGCAGTTCTTC.

The chain carries TRBV7-2 and TRBJ2-5; 7 bases fit TRBD2. V shed 2 bases and J 1 base; nucleotides not matched to a gene: 1. Per the germline V gene, CDR1 is SGHTA and CDR2 is FQGNSA. The CDR3 contains 14 residues. For the CDR3, the DNA is TGTGCCAGCAGCTTAACTAGCGCCCAAGAGACCCAGTACTTC. Its protein is CASSLTSAQETQYF.

This clone was recorded once. The chain couples TRBV27 to TRBJ2-7; 9 bases agree with TRBD2. The CDR3 loop spans 14 amino acids. Germline CDR1 MNHEY, CDR2 SMNVEV (reference sequence). After removal of 8 bases from V and 5 bases from J, the junction contained 10 bases not matched to a gene. Written as DNA, the CDR3 is TGTGCCAGCTCGTCCTCTAGCGGGGTCAACGAGCAGTACTTC. It specifies CASSSSSGVNEQYF.

The genes are TRBV19 and TRBJ1-2; D perhaps matches TRBD1 (6 bases). The CDR3 is made up of 16 amino acids. Trimming took off 6 bases at V and 2 bases at J, with 19 bases between the two ends. Germline CDR1 and CDR2: LNHDA and SQIVND (reference sequence). CDR3 loop: CASRQAPDSINYGYTF. The CDR3 DNA follows: TGTGCCAGTAGACAAGCCCCGGACAGTATAAACTATGGCTACACCTTC.

The rearrangement uses TRBV19 and TRBJ2-6, with 7 positions matching TRBD1. Per the germline V gene, CDR1 is LNHDA and CDR2 is SQIVND (reference sequence). The CDR3 consists of 15 residues. V dropped 9 bases and J dropped 0; count of bases not matched to a gene: 5. CDR3 loop: CASQTGFSGANVLTF. CDR3 in DNA: TGTGCCAGCCAGACAGGGTTCTCTGGGGCCAACGTCCTGACTTTC.

V and J are TRBV4-3 and TRBJ2-4; 10 nucleotides align to TRBD2. The CDR3 covers 17 residues. V dropped 2 bases and J dropped 11; count of bases not matched to a gene: 15. Per the germline V gene, CDR1 is LGHNA and CDR2 is YSLEER. CDR3 bases: TGCGCCAGCAGCCAACTCCTGGCTAGCGGGGGCCAAGTGGTTCAGTACTTC. Protein sequence: CASSQLLASGGQVVQYF.

This rearrangement joins TRBV11-2 to TRBJ2-1; D might be TRBD2 (5 bases). Deletions cut 5 bases from V and 5 bases from J, with 19 bases between. This CDR3 has 16 amino acids. Per germline, CDR1 SGHAT and CDR2 FQNNGV. The CDR3 loop is CASSPPSLGENNEQFF. The CDR3 DNA sequence: TGTGCCAGCAGCCCACCCTCTCTTGGGGAGAACAATGAGCAGTTCTTC.

The chain has TRBV4-1 and TRBJ2-1; 9 bases are a match to TRBD1. Trimming removed 4 bases from V and 0 bases from J; junction bases left unmatched: 4. Germline V gives CDR1 MGHRA, CDR2 YSYEKL. The CDR3 is made up of 16 amino acids. CDR3 nucleotide sequence: TGCGCCAGCAGCCCAGGGACAGGGCGCTCCTACAATGAGCAGTTCTTC. It yields the protein CASSPGTGRSYNEQFF.

The rearrangement links TRBV11-2 to TRBJ1-1; D is uncertain. Germline V CDR1 and CDR2: SGHAT, FQNNGV. CDR3 length: 12 amino acids. With 4 bases removed from V and 1 base from J, the gap between germline ends came to 4 bases. CDR3 DNA: TGTGCCAGCAGCTGGGCGAACACTGAAGCTTTCTTT. Amino acids: CASSWANTEAFF.

This clone was observed a few times. The chain employs TRBV2 and TRBJ1-3; perhaps TRBD1 as D (5 bases). This CDR3 contains 14 residues. CDR1 SNHLY and CDR2 FYNNEI come from the germline V gene. The V and J ends lost 2 bases and 2 bases respectively, with 7 bases between them. CDR3 amino acids: CASSEPRAGNTIYF. As DNA, the CDR3 is TGTGCCAGCAGTGAACCCAGGGCTGGAAACACCATATATTTT.

V usage is TRBV11-2 and J usage is TRBJ2-7; possibly TRBD2 for D (6 bases). This CDR3 is 15 amino acids long. Germline CDR1 and CDR2: SGHAT and FQNNGV. Trimming left V 5 bases short and J 8 bases short, with 22 bases between. The CDR3 sequence: CASSQTGAGWAQQYF. CDR3 in DNA: TGTGCCAGCAGCCAAACGGGAGCAGGGTGGGCACAGCAGTACTTC.

The rearrangement joins TRBV4-1 to TRBJ2-3; D gene uncertain. V lost 4 bases and J 0 bases, leaving 5 bases between the germline ends. The length of the CDR3 is 13 residues. Germline lookup yields CDR1 MGHRA and CDR2 YSYEKL. CDR3 in DNA: TGCGCCAGCAGCCGTATGAGCACAGATACGCAGTATTTT. Its protein is CASSRMSTDTQYF.

V gene TRBV7-6 combines with J gene TRBJ1-6; 7 bases map to TRBD1. CDR3 length equals 17 residues. J was trimmed by 5 bases and V by 2 bases; bases with no gene match: 9. The germline V gene encodes CDR1 SGHVS and CDR2 FNYEAQ. Here the CDR3 reads CASSLNQGGPNNSPLHF. The CDR3 nucleotides are TGTGCCAGCAGCTTAAACCAAGGGGGCCCTAATAATTCACCCCTCCACTTT.

A few counts support this clone. This chain connects TRBV4-3 to TRBJ2-1; 7 positions match TRBD2. Germline V gene lookup returns CDR1 LGHNA and CDR2 YSLEER. The CDR3 contains 14 residues. V shed 3 bases, J shed 3 bases, and the junction held 2 bases outside the gene matches. The CDR3 loop is CASSQGGNYNEQFF. CDR3 in DNA: TGCGCCAGCAGCCAGGGGGGGAACTACAATGAGCAGTTCTTC.